A selection of T cell receptor beta chains follows, all from one sample in a study of blood T cell repertoires in COVID-19. TCRdb's table, derived via immunoSEQ multiplex PCR, lists solely in-frame clones and lacks some. Among about 190,000 clones listed, around 89% were seen once. Specimen: peripheral blood. The receptors derive from a man aged 50-59 years with acute or convalescent COVID-19. CDR3s include the opening cysteine and the closing phenylalanine or tryptophan. Fields, in order: V gene, J gene, D gene, CDR3 length, clone size, CDR3 protein, CDR3 DNA. D genes are given only for firm matches. Not every row has a clone size; where given, it reads once, few, many or a size class.

>TRBV19|TRBJ2-7|TRBD1|17|once
CASSIAPGDRVPYEQYF
TGTGCCAGTAGTATCGCCCCCGGGGACAGGGTACCCTACGAGCAGTACTTC
>TRBV21-1|TRBJ2-1|NA|17|NA
CASSKGGGSGRWDEQFF
TGTGCCAGCAGCAAAGGAGGAGGTAGCGGGAGGTGGGATGAGCAGTTCTTC
>TRBV27|TRBJ1-2|NA|14|few
CASSPWGGPHGYTF
TGTGCCAGCAGTCCTTGGGGGGGCCCCCATGGCTACACCTTC
>TRBV21-1|TRBJ1-5|NA|19|NA
CARLRPGQGLGYSNQPQHF
TGTGCACGACTCCGACCGGGACAGGGTTTGGGCTATAGCAATCAGCCCCAGCATTTT
>TRBV4-1|TRBJ2-1|TRBD1|17|NA
CASSQDTGTAIYNEQFF
TGCGCCAGCAGCCAAGATACGGGGACAGCGATTTACAATGAGCAGTTCTTC
>TRBV18|TRBJ2-2|TRBD1|15|NA
CASSPGQVSTGELFF
TGTGCCAGCTCACCTGGACAGGTCAGCACCGGGGAGCTGTTTTTT
>TRBV5-5|TRBJ1-1|NA|15|NA
CASSRETHGDTEAFF
TGTGCCAGCAGCCGAGAGACTCACGGGGACACTGAAGCTTTCTTT
>TRBV19|TRBJ1-5|NA|15|NA
CASSPPPGDNVPQHF
TGTGCCAGTAGTCCCCCGCCAGGGGATAATGTTCCCCAGCATTTT
>TRBV3-1/TRBV3-2|TRBJ2-5|TRBD1|13|NA
CASSPRQGETQYF
TGTGCCAGCAGCCCAAGACAGGGAGAGACCCAGTACTTC
>TRBV13|TRBJ2-5|TRBD1|17|NA
CASSLAVGDSAQETQYF
TGTGCCAGCAGCTTAGCCGTAGGGGACAGTGCACAAGAGACCCAGTACTTC
>TRBV3-1/TRBV3-2|TRBJ1-2|NA|12|NA
CASSPDSDGYTF
TGTGCCAGCAGCCCGGACTCAGATGGCTACACCTTC
>TRBV5-1|TRBJ1-2|NA|14|NA
CASSFITGSSGYTF
TGCGCCAGCAGTTTCATAACAGGGTCATCTGGCTACACCTTC
>TRBV9|TRBJ1-4|TRBD1|16|NA
CASSVGGGQGLEKLFF
TGTGCCAGCAGCGTGGGTGGGGGACAGGGACTCGAAAAACTGTTTTTT
>TRBV2|TRBJ2-7|TRBD1|11|NA
CASSETGEQYF
TGTGCCAGCAGTGAGACAGGGGAGCAGTACTTC
>TRBV29-1|TRBJ2-3|NA|16|NA
CSALGGSDSDTDTQYF
TGCAGCGCCTTGGGGGGATCGGATTCCGACACAGATACGCAGTATTTT
>TRBV4-2|TRBJ1-5|NA|15|NA
CASSHDTGGNQPQHF
TGTGCCAGCAGCCATGACACTGGCGGCAATCAGCCCCAGCATTTT
>TRBV7-9|TRBJ2-1|NA|12|NA
CASSPPPYEQFF
TGTGCCAGCAGCCCCCCCCCATATGAGCAGTTCTTC
>TRBV5-1|TRBJ1-6|TRBD1|14|NA
CASNPGTGYSPLHF
TGCGCCAGCAACCCAGGGACAGGGTATTCACCCCTCCACTTT
>TRBV5-6|TRBJ1-3|TRBD1|15|NA
CASSWGTDSGNTIYF
TGTGCCAGCAGCTGGGGGACAGACTCTGGAAACACCATATATTTT
>TRBV4-2|TRBJ1-2|NA|16|NA
CASSRDTSGTNYGYTF
TGTGCCAGCAGCCGGGACACCTCAGGGACTAACTATGGCTACACCTTC
>TRBV3-1/TRBV3-2|TRBJ1-2|NA|16|NA
CASSSPRGRGHYGYTF
TGTGCCAGCAGCTCCCCTCGGGGCAGGGGTCACTATGGCTACACCTTC
>TRBV27|TRBJ1-5|TRBD1|15|NA
CASSLTGQGTQPQHF
TGTGCCAGCAGTTTAACCGGACAGGGGACTCAGCCCCAGCATTTT
>TRBV9|TRBJ2-2|NA|16|NA
CASSVDNTFNAGELFF
TGTGCCAGCAGCGTAGATAACACCTTCAACGCCGGGGAGCTGTTTTTT
>TRBV2|TRBJ1-5|TRBD1|14|NA
CASSDQGGRQPQHF
TGTGCCAGCAGTGACCAGGGGGGCCGGCAGCCCCAGCATTTT
>TRBV19|TRBJ2-7|TRBD1|15|NA
CASSTKLGQTYEQYF
TGTGCCAGTAGTACTAAATTGGGACAGACTTACGAGCAGTACTTC
>TRBV7-9|TRBJ1-1|NA|14|NA
CASSLGAANTEAFF
TGTGCCAGCAGCTTAGGGGCAGCGAACACTGAAGCTTTCTTT
>TRBV19|TRBJ1-2|TRBD1|15|NA
CASSISRTGPYGYTF
TGTGCCAGTAGTATAAGCAGGACAGGCCCCTATGGCTACACCTTC
>TRBV2|TRBJ1-2|NA|13|NA
CATTDGLSYGYTF
TGTGCCACCACCGACGGGTTGAGCTATGGCTACACCTTC
>TRBV3-1/TRBV3-2|TRBJ2-5|TRBD1|15|NA
CASSQLQGGEETQYF
TGTGCCAGCAGCCAGCTACAAGGGGGCGAGGAGACCCAGTACTTC
>TRBV11-2|TRBJ2-2|TRBD1|15|few
CASSSGQGEIGELFF
TGTGCCAGCAGTTCGGGACAGGGGGAGATCGGGGAGCTGTTTTTT
>TRBV14|TRBJ1-6|TRBD1|21|NA
CASSQTLKDRGIGSYNSPLHF
TGTGCCAGCAGCCAAACACTAAAGGACAGGGGGATAGGCTCCTATAATTCACCCCTCCACTTT
>TRBV25-1|TRBJ2-7|NA|13|once
CASARSLEYEQYF
TGTGCCAGCGCACGGAGTTTAGAGTACGAGCAGTACTTC
>TRBV7-2|TRBJ2-3|TRBD2|15|once
CASSLALAAADTQYF
TGTGCCAGCAGCTTAGCACTAGCGGCGGCAGATACGCAGTATTTT
>TRBV30|TRBJ1-1|NA|13|NA
CACEGVLNTEAFF
TGTGCCTGTGAGGGTGTCCTAAACACTGAAGCTTTCTTT
>TRBV7-6|TRBJ2-2|NA|15|NA
CASSLGAQNTGELFF
TGTGCCAGCAGCTTAGGGGCCCAGAACACCGGGGAGCTGTTTTTT
>TRBV5-6|TRBJ2-1|NA|12|NA
CASSFLRNEQFF
TGTGCCAGCAGCTTTCTCAGGAATGAGCAGTTCTTC
>TRBV19|TRBJ2-1|NA|14|once
CASTRSQGWNEQFF
TGTGCCAGTACTAGATCGCAGGGGTGGAATGAGCAGTTCTTC
>TRBV2|TRBJ2-2|NA|15|NA
CASSRDDRWTGELFF
TGTGCCAGCAGCCGTGATGACAGGTGGACCGGGGAGCTGTTTTTT
>TRBV6-6|TRBJ2-3|TRBD2|15|NA
CASRDTSGGPGTQYF
TGTGCCAGCAGGGACACTAGCGGGGGGCCGGGAACGCAGTATTTT